A single sample is the source of the 32 T cell receptor beta chains below, sequenced in a study of blood T cells in healthy people across ages. Through a sample-barcoded 5' primer and a J-beta primer mix, a second PCR was run for roughly 7 to 12 cycles. TCRdb reanalysed the 5' RACE reads using MiXCR and keeps one entry per CDR3 protein. Of around 580,000 distinct CDR3 sequences in the sample, about 45% are singletons; the top ten hold roughly 25%. Sequencing used blood. All receptors derive from a man older than 75 in good health.

V and J are TRBV9 and TRBJ1-2; 9 nucleotides line up with TRBD1. Germline CDR1 is SGDLS and CDR2 is YYNGEE. The CDR3 covers 15 residues. V was pared by 3 bases and J by 4 bases, with 7 bases of the junction left unmatched. CDR3 protein: CASSGNRGQVYGYTF. In DNA form, the CDR3 reads TGTGCCAGCAGCGGTAACAGGGGGCAGGTCTATGGCTACACCTTC.

CDR3 region: CSAPLAPGSTDTQYF. In nucleotides, the CDR3 is TGCAGTGCGCCACTAGCCCCGGGGAGCACAGATACGCAGTATTTT. J is TRBJ2-3 and V is TRBV20-1; D is possibly TRBD2 (6 bases). The CDR3 is made up of 15 amino acids. Germline values: CDR1 DFQATT, CDR2 SNEGSKA (reference sequence). The ends were cut back, 6 bases at V and 0 bases at J, with 16 bases in the middle.

This chain joins TRBV7-2 and TRBJ2-3; D gene unclear. CDR3 size: 14 residues. Trimming stripped 2 bases from V and 4 bases from J, with 10 bases between. Germline loops: CDR1 SGHTA, CDR2 FQGNSA. The CDR3 sequence: CASSLLGPPDTQYF. For the CDR3, the DNA is TGTGCCAGCAGCTTATTAGGCCCCCCAGATACGCAGTATTTT.

The chain is built from TRBV28 and TRBJ2-3, with TRBD1 matching 8 bases. The CDR3 is made up of 14 amino acids. V lost 7 bases to trimming and J lost 1 base; unmatched junction nucleotides: 4. Germline V CDR1 and CDR2: MDHEN, SYDVKM. CDR3 DNA sequence: TGTGCCAGCATCCCGACAGGGGGCACAGATACGCAGTATTTT. It encodes CASIPTGGTDTQYF.

This clonotype was seen a few times. J is TRBJ2-7 and V is TRBV7-2, with 10 positions matching TRBD2. Germline V gene data show CDR1 as SGHTA and CDR2 as FQGNSA. V was clipped by 5 bases and J by 3 bases; unmatched bases: 7. This CDR3 is built from 15 residues. The CDR3 region is CASSPGLADFYEQYF. CDR3 bases: TGTGCCAGCAGCCCCGGACTAGCGGACTTCTACGAGCAGTACTTC.

The J gene is TRBJ1-1, the V gene TRBV11-3; the D is unclear. Germline CDR1 SGHNT, CDR2 YENEEA. Trimming took 3 bases from V and 3 from J, leaving 8 bases between them. The CDR3 consists of 13 residues. For the CDR3, the DNA is TGTGCCAGCAGCTTCCAGGTTGACACTGAAGCTTTCTTT. As protein: CASSFQVDTEAFF. Filled out from reference TRBV11-3 and TRBJ1-1, the complete variable domain reads EAGVVQSPRYKIIEKKQPVAFWCNPISGHNTLYWYLQNLGQGPELLIRYENEEAVDDSQLPKDRFSAERLKGVDSTLKIQPAELGDSAVYLCASSFQVDTEAFFGQGTRLTVV.

This clonotype was detected many times. V usage is TRBV6-5 and J usage is TRBJ1-5, with no clear D. CDR3 length: 15 amino acids. Deletions cut 8 bases from V and 2 bases from J, with 16 bases between. The germline V gene encodes CDR1 MNHEY and CDR2 SVGAGI. The CDR3 here is CASGLSGMGNQPQHF. The CDR3 DNA follows: TGTGCCAGCGGATTATCGGGGATGGGCAATCAGCCCCAGCATTTT.

A few counts support this clonotype. The chain is built from TRBV6-5 and TRBJ2-6; D assignment may be TRBD1 or TRBD2 (5 bases each). Germline V gives CDR1 MNHEY, CDR2 SVGAGI. V lost 4 bases, J lost 0 bases, and 16 bases lay in between. The CDR3 is 18 residues long. The CDR3 reads CASSFTGTASSGANVLTF. Here the CDR3 DNA reads TGTGCCAGCAGTTTTACCGGGACGGCGTCCTCTGGGGCCAACGTCCTGACTTTC.

This clonotype came up a few times. J is TRBJ1-2 and V is TRBV5-1, with a tentative D call TRBD1 (5 bases). V was clipped by 4 bases and J by 6 bases, with 16 bases between them. Germline CDR1 SGHRS, CDR2 YFSETQ. This CDR3 spans 14 amino acids. CDR3 sequence reads: CASSGGQGLDGYTF. As DNA, the CDR3 is TGCGCCAGCAGCGGCGGGCAGGGCCTTGATGGCTACACCTTC.

The gene calls are TRBV4-2 and TRBJ2-5, with TRBD1 matching over 8 bases. Germline V lookup: CDR1 LGHNA, CDR2 YNFKEQ. The CDR3 has 17 amino acids. J lost 6 bases, V lost 0 bases, and 12 bases had no gene match. CDR3 in DNA: TGTGCCAGCAGCCAAGATTCGGACAGGGCGGAACGGAAGACCCAGTACTTC. It translates to CASSQDSDRAERKTQYF.

The chain links TRBV4-2 to TRBJ2-7; tentative D call: TRBD1 (5 bases). The germline V gene encodes CDR1 LGHNA and CDR2 YNFKEQ. The CDR3 contains 16 residues. Trimming cost V 1 base and J 1 base, with 14 bases left between them. CDR3 region: CASSQGKGSGSYEQYF. DNA for the CDR3: TGTGCCAGCAGCCAAGGAAAGGGGTCCGGTTCCTACGAGCAGTACTTC.

In regard to this clonotype: A junction end diverges from the germline sequence, so it may reflect a read error. This chain uses TRBV29-1 with TRBJ2-5, with TRBD2 identical over 7 bases. Germline assignment: CDR1 SQVTM and CDR2 ANQGSEA. CDR3 length equals 14 residues. CDR3 DNA: TGCGGCGTCGAAAAACTAGCGTCCCTGGAGACCCAGTACTTC. It encodes CGVEKLASLETQYF. The full variable domain, completed using reference TRBV29-1 and TRBJ2-5, is SAVISQKPSRDICQRGTSLTIQCQVDSQVTMMFWYRQQPGQSLTLIATANQGSEATYESGFVIDKFPISRPNLTFSTLTVSNMSPEDSSIYLCGVEKLASLETQYFGPGTRLLVL.

V gene TRBV29-1 combines with J gene TRBJ1-2; D is perhaps TRBD1 (6 bases). There are 15 residues in the CDR3. Trimming left V 6 bases short and J 5 bases short, with 22 bases between. The V gene's germline CDR1 is SQVTM and CDR2 ANQGSEA. CDR3 residues: CSVQKRQEGRYGYTF. The CDR3 DNA reads TGCAGCGTACAAAAGCGACAGGAGGGGCGATATGGCTACACCTTC.

The chain links TRBV20-1 to TRBJ1-1; D is possibly TRBD1 (5 bases). The CDR3 covers 14 residues. Trimming took 3 bases from V and 10 from J, leaving 21 bases between them. Per germline, CDR1 DFQATT and CDR2 SNEGSKA (reference sequence). The CDR3: CSASGAGRGGGAFF. CDR3 in DNA: TGCAGTGCTAGTGGGGCAGGGCGAGGCGGGGGAGCTTTCTTT.

The chain recombines TRBV7-3 with TRBJ2-2; D is ambiguous. The germline V gene encodes CDR1 SGHTA and CDR2 FQGTGA. This CDR3 region has 13 residues. Deletions cut 5 bases from V and 6 bases from J, with 10 bases between. The CDR3 DNA follows: TGTGCCAGCAGCCCTCGGAGCGCCGGGGAGCTGTTTTTT. Amino acid sequence: CASSPRSAGELFF.

The CDR3 region has the DNA TGTGCCAGCAGTGAACTAGCAGCAGATACGCAGTATTTT. This codes for CASSELAADTQYF. The genes are TRBV14 and TRBJ2-3, with a weak D call TRBD2 (6 bases). Trimming cost V 6 bases and J 4 bases, with 11 bases left between them. The germline gives CDR1 SGHDN, CDR2 FVKESK. The CDR3 extends over 13 amino acids.

This chain connects TRBV12-3 or TRBV12-4 to TRBJ1-2; the match to TRBD1 covers 9 bases. The CDR3 is 14 residues long. V dropped 9 bases and J dropped 4; count of bases not matched to a gene: 9. The CDR3 here is CASTTGGRGYGYTF. For the CDR3, the DNA is TGTGCCAGTACAACAGGGGGCAGAGGCTATGGCTACACCTTC.

The chain has TRBV20-1 and TRBJ1-5; D not resolved. The CDR3 is 13 amino acids. Germline V gene sequence: CDR1 DFQATT, CDR2 SNEGSKA (reference sequence). V dropped 3 bases and J dropped 4 bases, with 10 bases sitting between them. CDR3: CSASYGQNQPQHF. CDR3 sequence (DNA): TGCAGTGCTAGCTACGGCCAGAATCAGCCCCAGCATTTT.

The chain has TRBV29-1 and TRBJ1-5; no clear D. Trimming left V 6 bases short and J 0 bases short, with 6 bases between. The CDR3 totals 12 residues. Germline lookup yields CDR1 SQVTM and CDR2 ANQGSEA. CDR3 in DNA: TGCAGCGTCTCGTATAGCAATCAGCCCCAGCATTTT. Its protein product is CSVSYSNQPQHF.

This chain links TRBV20-1 with TRBJ2-3; maybe TRBD1 (7 bases). The V end was cut by 5 bases, the J end by 4 bases, with 16 bases between. Germline values: CDR1 DFQATT, CDR2 SNEGSKA (reference sequence). The length of the CDR3 is 14 residues. The CDR3 sequence is CSAARTGGADTQYF. As DNA, the CDR3 is TGCAGTGCTGCCAGGACAGGCGGGGCAGATACGCAGTATTTT.

The chain recombines TRBV7-8 with TRBJ2-3, with 9 bases that match TRBD2. The V segment lost 2 bases and the J segment 2 bases; nucleotides outside the gene matches: 8. CDR3 length: 17 amino acids. Looked up from germline, CDR1 is SGHVS and CDR2 is FQNEAQ. The CDR3 spells CASSLLPSGTSTDTQYF. CDR3 nucleotides: TGTGCCAGCAGCTTATTGCCTAGCGGGACCTCCACAGATACGCAGTATTTT.

This clonotype was recorded many times. V is TRBV6-6 and J is TRBJ1-5; D call uncertain. Trimming removed 2 bases at V and 1 base at J, with 6 bases between. From germline, CDR1 is MNHNY and CDR2 SVGAGI (reference sequence). The CDR3 is 14 residues long. CDR3 nucleotide sequence: TGTGCCAGCAGTTACACTTTAAGCAATCAGCCCCAGCATTTT. This sequence encodes CASSYTLSNQPQHF.

The chain carries TRBV3-1 and TRBJ1-1, with D perhaps TRBD1 (5 bases). The CDR3 is 15 amino acids. CDR1 and CDR2 from the germline V gene are LGHDT and YNNKEL (reference sequence). Trimming cost V 4 bases and J 0 bases, with 12 bases left between them. This chain's CDR3 is CASSRGTLMNTEAFF. For the CDR3, the DNA is TGTGCCAGCAGCCGCGGGACCTTAATGAACACTGAAGCTTTCTTT. Based on the CDR3 plus reference TRBV3-1 and TRBJ1-1, the full variable domain is DTAVSQTPKYLVTQMGNDKSIKCEQNLGHDTMYWYKQDSKKFLKIMFSYNNKELIINETVPNRFSPKSPDKAHLNLHINSLELGDSAVYFCASSRGTLMNTEAFFGQGTRLTVV.

The J gene is TRBJ1-6, the V gene TRBV7-2; D is uncertain. Germline V gene sequence: CDR1 SGHTA, CDR2 FQGNSA. V dropped 3 bases and J dropped 8 bases, with 11 bases sitting between them. This CDR3 has 14 residues. CDR3 coding DNA: TGTGCCAGCAGCTTGGAGTCCTCCTATTCACCCCTCCACTTT. Translated: CASSLESSYSPLHF.

The rearrangement links TRBV7-2 to TRBJ1-1; unclear D gene. The CDR3 runs 11 residues. Germline V lookup: CDR1 SGHTA, CDR2 FQGNSA. With 5 bases removed from V and 4 bases from J, the gap between germline ends came to 5 bases. Here the CDR3 DNA reads TGTGCCAGCAGCGCTAGCACTGAAGCTTTCTTT. It yields the protein CASSASTEAFF.

This clonotype appeared a few times. J is TRBJ2-7 and V is TRBV6-6; no firm D call. The CDR3 spans 13 residues. CDR1 is MNHNY, CDR2 SVGAGI, per germline (reference sequence). Trimming took off 8 bases at V and 3 bases at J, with 14 bases between the two ends. CDR3 nucleotides: TGTGCCAGCGGCCACTCCGGGTTCTACGAGCAGTACTTC. It encodes CASGHSGFYEQYF.

This rearrangement joins TRBV20-1 to TRBJ1-5; D might be TRBD1 (5 bases). V gave up 5 bases and J gave up 0 bases, with 11 bases separating them. The CDR3 spans 14 residues. The germline V gene has CDR1 DFQATT and CDR2 SNEGSKA (reference sequence). CDR3 in amino acids: CSAPGGTSNQPQHF. CDR3 DNA sequence: TGCAGTGCTCCGGGGGGGACTAGCAATCAGCCCCAGCATTTT.

This clonotype was counted many times. This sequence joins TRBV29-1 and TRBJ2-5, with D perhaps matching TRBD1 (5 bases). The CDR3 has 13 residues. CDR1 SQVTM and CDR2 ANQGSEA come from the germline V gene. Trimming cost V 5 bases and J 2 bases, with 12 bases left between them. The CDR3 reads CSVSRQRQETQYF. The CDR3 DNA reads TGCAGCGTTTCTCGACAGCGACAAGAGACCCAGTACTTC.

The V gene is TRBV7-2, the J gene TRBJ2-6; D uncertain. The V gene lost 11 bases and the J gene lost 1 base, with 9 bases spanning the gap. The CDR3 is made up of 13 amino acids. The germline V gene encodes CDR1 SGHTA and CDR2 FQGNSA. CDR3 in DNA: TGTGCCGAGGACCCGTCTGGGGCCAACGTCCTGACTTTC. Translation: CAEDPSGANVLTF.

This sequence joins TRBV7-9 and TRBJ2-5; D gene ambiguous. The DNA end is more similar to TRBJ2-1, so the J call may be wrong. CDR1 is SEHNR and CDR2 is FQNEAQ in the germline V gene (reference sequence). This CDR3 comprises 13 residues. The CDR3 loop is CASSVGGQETQFF. In nucleotides, the CDR3 is TGTGCCAGCAGCGTAGGCGGCCAAGAGACCCAGTTCTTC.

V gene TRBV30 combines with J gene TRBJ1-1, with no clear D. Germline V gene lookup returns CDR1 GTSNPN and CDR2 SVGIG (reference sequence). Trimming removed 1 base at V and 0 bases at J, with 6 bases between. The CDR3 extends over 13 amino acids. As DNA, the CDR3 is TGTGCCTGGAGTGGGCAATTGAACACTGAAGCTTTCTTT. It is translated as CAWSGQLNTEAFF. The entire variable domain, with the rest obtained from reference TRBV30 and TRBJ1-1, is as follows: SQTIHQWPATLVQPVGSPLSLECTVEGTSNPNLYWYRQAAGRGLQLLFYSVGIGQISSEVPQNLSASRPQDRQFILSSKKLLLSDSGFYLCAWSGQLNTEAFFGQGTRLTVV.

The gene calls are TRBV7-2 and TRBJ1-1, with 8 bases that match TRBD1. V gave up 3 bases and J gave up 1 base; unmatched junction bases: 10. Germline V gene lookup returns CDR1 SGHTA and CDR2 FQGNSA. This CDR3 spans 17 amino acids. The CDR3 loop reads CASSLWQRDRGNTEAFF. CDR3 in DNA: TGTGCCAGCAGCTTGTGGCAACGCGACAGGGGGAACACTGAAGCTTTCTTT. The variable domain in full, with the rest retrieved from reference TRBV7-2 and TRBJ1-1, is GAGVSQSPSNKVTEKGKDVELRCDPISGHTALYWYRQSLGQGLEFLIYFQGNSAPDKSGLPSDRFSAERTGGSVSTLTIQRTQQEDSAVYLCASSLWQRDRGNTEAFFGQGTRLTVV.